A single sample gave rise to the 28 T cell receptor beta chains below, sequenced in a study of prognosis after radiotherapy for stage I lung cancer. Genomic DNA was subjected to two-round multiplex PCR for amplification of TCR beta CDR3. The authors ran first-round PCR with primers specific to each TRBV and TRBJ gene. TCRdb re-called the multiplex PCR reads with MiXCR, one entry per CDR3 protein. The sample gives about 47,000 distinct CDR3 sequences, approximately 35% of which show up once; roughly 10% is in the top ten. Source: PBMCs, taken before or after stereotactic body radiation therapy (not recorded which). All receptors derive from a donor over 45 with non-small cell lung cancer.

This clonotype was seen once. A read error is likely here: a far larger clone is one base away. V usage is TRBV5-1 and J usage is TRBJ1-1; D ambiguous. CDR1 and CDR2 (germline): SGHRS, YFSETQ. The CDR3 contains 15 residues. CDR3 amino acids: CASSLAPPAFSPIHF. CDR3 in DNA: TGCGCCAGCAGCTTGGCGCCTCCGGCTTTTTCACCCATCCACTTT.

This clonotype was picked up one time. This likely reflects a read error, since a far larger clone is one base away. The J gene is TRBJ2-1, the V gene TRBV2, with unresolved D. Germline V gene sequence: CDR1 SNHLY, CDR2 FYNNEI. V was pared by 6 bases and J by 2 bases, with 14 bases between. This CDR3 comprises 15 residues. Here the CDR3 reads CASSMPGHPYNEQFF. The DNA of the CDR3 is TGTGCCAGCAGCATGCCCGGGCACCCCTACAATGAGCAGTTCTTC.

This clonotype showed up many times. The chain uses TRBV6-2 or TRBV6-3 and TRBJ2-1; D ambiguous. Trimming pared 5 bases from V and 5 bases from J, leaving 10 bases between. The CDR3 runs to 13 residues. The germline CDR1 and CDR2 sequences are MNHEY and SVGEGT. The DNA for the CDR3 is TGTGCCAGCAGTGAGCGACCCCACAATGAGCAGTTCTTC. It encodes CASSERPHNEQFF.

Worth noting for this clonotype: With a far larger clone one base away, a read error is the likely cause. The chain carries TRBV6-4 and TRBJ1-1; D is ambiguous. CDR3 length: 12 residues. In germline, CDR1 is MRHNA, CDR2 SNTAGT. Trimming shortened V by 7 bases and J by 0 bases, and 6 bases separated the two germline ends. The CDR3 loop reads CASIKVNTEAFF. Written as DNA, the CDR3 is TGTGCCAGCATTAAAGTGAACACTGAAGCTTTCTTT.

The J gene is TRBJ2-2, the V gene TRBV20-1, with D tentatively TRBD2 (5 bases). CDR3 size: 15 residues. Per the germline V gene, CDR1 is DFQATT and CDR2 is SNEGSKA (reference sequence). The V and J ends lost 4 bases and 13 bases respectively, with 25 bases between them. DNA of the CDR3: TGCAGTGCTACCCCCCCGAACTATCGTCCAGAGGGGCTGTTTTTT. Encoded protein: CSATPPNYRPEGLFF.

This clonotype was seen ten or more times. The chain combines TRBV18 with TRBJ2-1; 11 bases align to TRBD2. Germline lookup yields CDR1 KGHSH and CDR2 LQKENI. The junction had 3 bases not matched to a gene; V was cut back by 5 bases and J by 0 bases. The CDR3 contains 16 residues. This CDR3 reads CASSTSGRGSYNEQFF. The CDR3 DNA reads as TGTGCCAGCTCAACTAGCGGGAGAGGCTCCTACAATGAGCAGTTCTTC.

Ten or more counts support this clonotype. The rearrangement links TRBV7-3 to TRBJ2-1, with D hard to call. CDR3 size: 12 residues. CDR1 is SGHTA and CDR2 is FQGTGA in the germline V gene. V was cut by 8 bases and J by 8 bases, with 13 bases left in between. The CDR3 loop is CASGSQADEQFF. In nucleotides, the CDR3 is TGTGCCAGCGGGTCCCAGGCGGATGAGCAGTTCTTC.

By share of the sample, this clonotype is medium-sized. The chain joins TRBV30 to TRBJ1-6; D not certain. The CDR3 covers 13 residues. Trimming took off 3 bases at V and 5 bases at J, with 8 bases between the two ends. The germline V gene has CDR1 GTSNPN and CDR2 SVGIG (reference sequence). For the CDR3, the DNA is TGTGCCTGGAGCGACCGGAATAATTCACCCCTCCACTTT. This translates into CAWSDRNNSPLHF.

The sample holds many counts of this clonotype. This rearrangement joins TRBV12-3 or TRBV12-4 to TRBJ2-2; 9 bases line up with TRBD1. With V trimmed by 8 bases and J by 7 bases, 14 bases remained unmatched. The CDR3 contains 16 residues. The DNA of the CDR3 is TGTGCCAGCTTTTCGGGGAACAGGGGGCTGGTCGGGGAGCTGTTTTTT. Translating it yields CASFSGNRGLVGELFF.

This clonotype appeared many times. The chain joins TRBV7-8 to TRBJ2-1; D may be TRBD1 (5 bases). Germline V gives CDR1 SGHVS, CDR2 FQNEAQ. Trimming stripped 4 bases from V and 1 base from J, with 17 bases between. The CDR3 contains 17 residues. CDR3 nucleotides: TGTGCCAGCAGCTCAGGGATATCTCTGGCATCCTACAATGAGCAGTTCTTC. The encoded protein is CASSSGISLASYNEQFF.

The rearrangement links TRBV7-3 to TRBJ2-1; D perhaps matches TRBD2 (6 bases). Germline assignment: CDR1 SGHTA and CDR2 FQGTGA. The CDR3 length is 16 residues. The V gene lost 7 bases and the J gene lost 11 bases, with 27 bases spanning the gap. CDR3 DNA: TGTGCCAGCATCTACAACGCCGGAGGGGCCTCGGGAAAGCAGTTCTTC. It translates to CASIYNAGGASGKQFF.

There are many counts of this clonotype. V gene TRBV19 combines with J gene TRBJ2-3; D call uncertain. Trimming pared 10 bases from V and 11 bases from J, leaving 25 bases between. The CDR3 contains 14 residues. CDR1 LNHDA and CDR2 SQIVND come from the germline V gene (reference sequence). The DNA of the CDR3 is TGTGCCACCGCACTGGGCGGTGCACAGATGAAGCAGTATTTT. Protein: CATALGGAQMKQYF.

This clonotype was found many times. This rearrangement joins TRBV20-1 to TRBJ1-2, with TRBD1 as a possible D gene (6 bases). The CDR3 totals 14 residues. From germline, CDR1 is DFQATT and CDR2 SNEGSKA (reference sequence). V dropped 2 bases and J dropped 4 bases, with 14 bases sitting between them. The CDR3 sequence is CSARSRGGAYGYTF. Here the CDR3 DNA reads TGCAGTGCTAGATCCCGGGGGGGGGCCTATGGCTACACCTTC.

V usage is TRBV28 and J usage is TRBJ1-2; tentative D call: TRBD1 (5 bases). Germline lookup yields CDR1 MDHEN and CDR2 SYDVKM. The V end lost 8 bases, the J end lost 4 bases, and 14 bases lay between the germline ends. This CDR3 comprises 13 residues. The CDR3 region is CASHAGGGYGYTF. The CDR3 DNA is TGTGCCAGCCACGCCGGGGGGGGCTATGGCTACACCTTC.

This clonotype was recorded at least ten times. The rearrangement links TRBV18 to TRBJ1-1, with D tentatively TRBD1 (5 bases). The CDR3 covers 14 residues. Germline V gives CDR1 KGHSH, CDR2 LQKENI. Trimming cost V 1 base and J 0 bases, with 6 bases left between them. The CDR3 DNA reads TGTGCCAGCTCACCACAGGGGCTGAACACTGAAGCTTTCTTT. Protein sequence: CASSPQGLNTEAFF. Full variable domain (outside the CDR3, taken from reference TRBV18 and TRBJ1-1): NAGVMQNPRHLVRRRGQEARLRCSPMKGHSHVYWYRQLPEEGLKFMVYLQKENIIDESGMPKERFSAEFPKEGPSILRIQQVVRGDSAAYFCASSPQGLNTEAFFGQGTRLTVV.

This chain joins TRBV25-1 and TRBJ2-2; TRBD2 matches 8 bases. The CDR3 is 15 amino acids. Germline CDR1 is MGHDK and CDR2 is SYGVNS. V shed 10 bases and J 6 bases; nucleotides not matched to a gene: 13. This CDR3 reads CANIGSGESAGELFF. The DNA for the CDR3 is TGTGCCAACATTGGTAGCGGGGAATCCGCCGGGGAGCTGTTTTTT.

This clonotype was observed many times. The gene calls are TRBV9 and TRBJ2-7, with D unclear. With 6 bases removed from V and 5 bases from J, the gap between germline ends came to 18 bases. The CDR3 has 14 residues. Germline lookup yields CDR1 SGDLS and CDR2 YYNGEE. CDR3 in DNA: TGTGCCAGCACCCCCAGAGCGAGAGGCCACGAGCAGTACTTC. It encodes CASTPRARGHEQYF.

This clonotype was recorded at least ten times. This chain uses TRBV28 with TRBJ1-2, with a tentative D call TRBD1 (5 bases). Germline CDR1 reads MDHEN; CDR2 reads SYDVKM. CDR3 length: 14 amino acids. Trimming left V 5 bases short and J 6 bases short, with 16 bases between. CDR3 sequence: CASSLRRRGDGYTF. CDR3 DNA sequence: TGTGCCAGCAGTCTCCGCCGGCGGGGCGATGGCTACACCTTC.

CDR3 loop: CASSPGRDHYYYQYF. In DNA, the CDR3 is TGTGCCAGCAGCCCCGGGCGGGACCACTACTACTATCAGTACTTC. This chain joins TRBV11-2 and TRBJ2-7; weak D call: TRBD2 (6 bases). With 5 bases removed from V and 10 bases from J, the gap between germline ends came to 24 bases. The germline CDR1 and CDR2 sequences are SGHAT and FQNNGV. The CDR3 loop spans 15 amino acids.

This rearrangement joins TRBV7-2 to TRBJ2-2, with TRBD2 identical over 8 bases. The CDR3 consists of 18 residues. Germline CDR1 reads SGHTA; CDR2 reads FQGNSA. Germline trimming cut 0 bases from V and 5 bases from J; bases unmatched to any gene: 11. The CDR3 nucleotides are TGTGCCAGCAGCTTAGCAACTAGCGGTAGGTCCTCGACCGGGGAGCTGTTTTTT. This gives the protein CASSLATSGRSSTGELFF.

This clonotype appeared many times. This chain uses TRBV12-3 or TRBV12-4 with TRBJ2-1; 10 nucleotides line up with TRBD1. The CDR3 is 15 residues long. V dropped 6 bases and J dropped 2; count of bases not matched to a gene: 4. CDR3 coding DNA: TGTGCCAGCAGCCAAGACAGGGGGCCCTACAATGAGCAGTTCTTC. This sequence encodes CASSQDRGPYNEQFF.

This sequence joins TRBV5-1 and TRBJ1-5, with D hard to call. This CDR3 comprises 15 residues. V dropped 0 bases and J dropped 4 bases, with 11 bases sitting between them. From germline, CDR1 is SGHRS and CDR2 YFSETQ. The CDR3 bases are TGCGCCAGCAGCTTGGCTGGGATCATGAATCAGCCCCAGCATTTT. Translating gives CASSLAGIMNQPQHF.

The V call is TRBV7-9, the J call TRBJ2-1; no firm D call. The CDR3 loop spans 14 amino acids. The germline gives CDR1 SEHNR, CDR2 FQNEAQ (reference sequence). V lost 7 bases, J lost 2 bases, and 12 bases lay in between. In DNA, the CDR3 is TGTGCCAGCATCAATTTCGTGCCCTACAATGAGCAGTTCTTC. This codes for CASINFVPYNEQFF.

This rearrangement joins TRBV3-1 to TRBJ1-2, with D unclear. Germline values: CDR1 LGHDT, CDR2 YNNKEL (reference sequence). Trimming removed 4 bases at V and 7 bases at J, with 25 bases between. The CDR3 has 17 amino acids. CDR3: CASSPPKVGVPNTGYTF. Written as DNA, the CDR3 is TGTGCCAGCAGCCCCCCTAAGGTCGGGGTACCCAATACTGGCTACACCTTC.

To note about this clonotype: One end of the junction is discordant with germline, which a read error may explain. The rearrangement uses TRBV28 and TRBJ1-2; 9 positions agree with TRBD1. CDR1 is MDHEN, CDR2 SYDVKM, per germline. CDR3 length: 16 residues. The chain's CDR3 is CVSRYTGTGFPYGYTF. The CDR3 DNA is TGTGTCAGCAGATATACCGGGACAGGGTTCCCCTATGGCTACACCTTC.

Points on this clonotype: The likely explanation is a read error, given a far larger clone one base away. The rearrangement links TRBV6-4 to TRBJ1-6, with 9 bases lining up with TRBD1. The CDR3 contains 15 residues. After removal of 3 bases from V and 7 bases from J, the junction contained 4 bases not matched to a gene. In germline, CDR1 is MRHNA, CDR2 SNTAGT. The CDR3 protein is CASSEGQGVNSPLHF. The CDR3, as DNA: TGTGCCAGCAGTGAGGGACAGGGTGTAAATTCACCCCTCCACTTT.

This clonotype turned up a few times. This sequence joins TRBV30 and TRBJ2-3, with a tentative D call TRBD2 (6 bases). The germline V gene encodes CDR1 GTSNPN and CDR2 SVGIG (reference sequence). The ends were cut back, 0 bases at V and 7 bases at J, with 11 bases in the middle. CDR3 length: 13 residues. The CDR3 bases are TGTGCCTGGAGTGTAGTCGGGGGAAATACGCAGTATTTT. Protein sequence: CAWSVVGGNTQYF.

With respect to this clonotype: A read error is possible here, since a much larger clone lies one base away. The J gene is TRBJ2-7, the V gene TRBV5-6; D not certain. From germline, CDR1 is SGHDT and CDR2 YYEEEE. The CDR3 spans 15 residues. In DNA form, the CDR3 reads TGTGCCAGCAGCCCACGTGCAATCAGCTCCTACGAGCAGTGCTTC. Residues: CASSPRAISSYEQCF. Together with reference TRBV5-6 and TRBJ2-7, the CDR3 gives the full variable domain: DAGVTQSPTHLIKTRGQQVTLRCSPKSGHDTVSWYQQALGQGPQFIFQYYEEEERQRGNFPDRFSGHQFPNYSSELNVNALLLGDSALYLCASSPRAISSYEQCFGPGTRLTVT.